Sequencing of this T cell receptor (beta chain) was carried out in a study of control samples from healthy donors and cancer patients. Germline CDR1 SGHTS, CDR2 YDEGEE. There are 15 residues in the CDR3. The V end was cut by 9 bases, the J end by 3 bases, with 18 bases between. TCRdb's copy holds only in-frame clones and misses some; the assay was immunoSEQ multiplex PCR. There are under 110,000 clones in the sample; roughly 89% occur only once, and 7.8% lies in the top ten. Input material: blood. The sequence came from a young man in good health. V and J are TRBV5-8 and TRBJ1-4; a weak D match, TRBD1 (6 bases). This chain's CDR3 is CATHPGRGANEKLFF. The CDR3 nucleotides are TGTGCCACCCACCCCGGCAGGGGCGCTAATGAAAAACTGTTTTTT.